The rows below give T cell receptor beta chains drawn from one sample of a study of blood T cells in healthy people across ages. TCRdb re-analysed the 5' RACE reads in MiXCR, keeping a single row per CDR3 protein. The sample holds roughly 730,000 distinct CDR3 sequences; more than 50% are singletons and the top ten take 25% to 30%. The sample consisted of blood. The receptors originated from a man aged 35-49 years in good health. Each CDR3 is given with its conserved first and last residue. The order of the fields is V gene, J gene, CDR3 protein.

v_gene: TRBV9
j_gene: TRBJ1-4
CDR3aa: CASSASRRTGGQKLFF

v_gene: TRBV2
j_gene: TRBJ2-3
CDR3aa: CASSDPRLAGLSSTDTQYF

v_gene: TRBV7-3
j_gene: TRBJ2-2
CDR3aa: CASSSGLAATGELFF

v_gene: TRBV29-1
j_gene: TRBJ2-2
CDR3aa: CSVEGGIGELFF

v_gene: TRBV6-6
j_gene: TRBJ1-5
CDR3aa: CASFPEKDQPRHF

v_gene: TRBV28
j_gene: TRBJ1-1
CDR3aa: CASSPRQTVNTEAFF

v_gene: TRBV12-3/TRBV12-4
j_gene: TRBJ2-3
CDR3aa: CASSPFRVLAGGNTDTQYF

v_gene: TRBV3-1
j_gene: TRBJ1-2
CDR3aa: CASSQEQGSPYGYTF

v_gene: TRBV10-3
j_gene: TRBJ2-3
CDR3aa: CAVSDLSTDTQYF

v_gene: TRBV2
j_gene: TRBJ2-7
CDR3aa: CASRKTGNYEQYF

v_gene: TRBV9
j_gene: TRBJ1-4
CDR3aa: CASSTGQGNEKLFF

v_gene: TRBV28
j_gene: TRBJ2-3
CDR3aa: CASSTAWTSGSPDTQYF

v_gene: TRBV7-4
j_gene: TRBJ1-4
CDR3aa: CASSSVTDRTTNEKLFF

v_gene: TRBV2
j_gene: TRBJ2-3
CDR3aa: CASKETGFTDTQYF

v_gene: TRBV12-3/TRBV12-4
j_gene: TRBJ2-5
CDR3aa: CASSLNGGRETQYF

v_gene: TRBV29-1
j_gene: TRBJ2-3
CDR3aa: CSLLPPGAPDTQYF

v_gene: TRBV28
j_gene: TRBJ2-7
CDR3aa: CASSRGDQSYEQYF

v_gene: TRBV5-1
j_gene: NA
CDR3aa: CASSYSAHTYEQYF

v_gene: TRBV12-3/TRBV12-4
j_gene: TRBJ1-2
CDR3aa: CASRSPLGLGGYTF

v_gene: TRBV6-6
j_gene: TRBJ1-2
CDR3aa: CATSRGSTGYTF

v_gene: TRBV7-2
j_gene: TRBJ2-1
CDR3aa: CASSRGRGAFDEQFF

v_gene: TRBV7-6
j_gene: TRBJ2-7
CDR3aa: CASSQGQASGREEQYF

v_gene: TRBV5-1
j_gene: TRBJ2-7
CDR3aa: CASSLELTTYEQYF

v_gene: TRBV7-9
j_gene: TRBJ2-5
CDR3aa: CASKLDGTMEETQYF

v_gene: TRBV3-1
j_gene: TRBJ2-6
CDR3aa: CASSPGGTGANVLTF

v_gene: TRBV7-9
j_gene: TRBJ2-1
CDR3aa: CASSSLEAVNEQFF

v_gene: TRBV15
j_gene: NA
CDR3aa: CATSRRAGPYEQYF

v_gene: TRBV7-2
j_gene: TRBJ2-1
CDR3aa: CASSLHHDSAVNEQFF

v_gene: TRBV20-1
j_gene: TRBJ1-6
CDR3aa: CSAQTGNNSPLHF

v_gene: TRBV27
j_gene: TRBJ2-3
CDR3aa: CASSLNWGKIDTQYF

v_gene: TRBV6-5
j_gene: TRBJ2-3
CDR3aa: CASSYQRKGDTQYF

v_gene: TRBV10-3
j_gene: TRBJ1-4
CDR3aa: CAISGTGVGEKLFF

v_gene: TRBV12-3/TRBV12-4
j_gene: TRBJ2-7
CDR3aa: CASSLDIDYEQYF

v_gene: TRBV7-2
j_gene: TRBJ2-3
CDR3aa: CASSPWAGADTQYF

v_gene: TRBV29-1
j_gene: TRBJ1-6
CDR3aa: CSVKGLGDSPLHF

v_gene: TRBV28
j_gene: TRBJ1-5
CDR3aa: CASSLGPVNQPQHF

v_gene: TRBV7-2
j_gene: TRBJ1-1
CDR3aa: CASSLDRGPMNTEAFF

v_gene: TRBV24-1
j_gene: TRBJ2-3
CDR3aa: CATSDLRVAGNTDTQYF

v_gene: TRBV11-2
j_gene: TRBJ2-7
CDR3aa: CASSSGGRRIYEQYF

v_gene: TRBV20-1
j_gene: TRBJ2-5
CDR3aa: CSGQGASGETQYF

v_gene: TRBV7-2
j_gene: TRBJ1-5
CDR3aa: CASSLDSGINQPQHF

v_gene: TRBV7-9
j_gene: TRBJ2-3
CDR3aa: CASSADPGRAPTNTQYF

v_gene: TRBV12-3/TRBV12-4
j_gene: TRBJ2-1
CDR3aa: CTSSRPSGGVHNEQFF

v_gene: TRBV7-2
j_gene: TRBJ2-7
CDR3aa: CASSFSANSYNEQYF

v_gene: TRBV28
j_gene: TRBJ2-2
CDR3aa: CASSKSGQGTGELFF

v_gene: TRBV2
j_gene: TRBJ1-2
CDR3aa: CASSAVVSGYTF

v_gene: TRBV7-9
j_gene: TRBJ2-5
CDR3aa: CASAGLGPGISRETQYF

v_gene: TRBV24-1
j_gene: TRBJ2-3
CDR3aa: CATSDFHRTGADTQYF

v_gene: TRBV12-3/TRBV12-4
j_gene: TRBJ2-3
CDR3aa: CASSSGGDPTDTQYF

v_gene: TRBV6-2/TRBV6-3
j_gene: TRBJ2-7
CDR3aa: CASRGDSPYEQYF

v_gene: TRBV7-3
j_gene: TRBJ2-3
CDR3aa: CASALAGLDTQYF

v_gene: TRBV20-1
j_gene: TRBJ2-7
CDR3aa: CSARDMGLAGGRNEQYF

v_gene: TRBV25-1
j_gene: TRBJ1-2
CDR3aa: CAAADRSNYGYTF

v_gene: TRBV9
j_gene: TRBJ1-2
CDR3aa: CASTQGGPGQTNYGYTF